This TCR beta chain came from a study of blood T cell repertoires in COVID-19. A single count supports this clone. The ends were cut back, 0 bases at V and 6 bases at J, with 12 bases in the middle. The CDR3 sequence is 13 residues long. Looked up from germline, CDR1 is SQVTM and CDR2 is ANQGSEA. Here immunoSEQ multiplex PCR was the method, and the copy in TCRdb shows in-frame clones only, minus some. The table lists fewer than 250,000 clones, over 80% of them singletons, with 2% to 3% in the top ten. The clonotype was recovered from a young woman with acute COVID-19. This chain connects TRBV29-1 to TRBJ2-7; possibly TRBD2 for D (6 bases). Specimen: PBMCs or T cells enriched from blood (not recorded which). In nucleotides, the CDR3 is TGCAGCGTTGAAGATGCGGGGTTCAGCGAGCAGTACTTC. It encodes CSVEDAGFSEQYF.